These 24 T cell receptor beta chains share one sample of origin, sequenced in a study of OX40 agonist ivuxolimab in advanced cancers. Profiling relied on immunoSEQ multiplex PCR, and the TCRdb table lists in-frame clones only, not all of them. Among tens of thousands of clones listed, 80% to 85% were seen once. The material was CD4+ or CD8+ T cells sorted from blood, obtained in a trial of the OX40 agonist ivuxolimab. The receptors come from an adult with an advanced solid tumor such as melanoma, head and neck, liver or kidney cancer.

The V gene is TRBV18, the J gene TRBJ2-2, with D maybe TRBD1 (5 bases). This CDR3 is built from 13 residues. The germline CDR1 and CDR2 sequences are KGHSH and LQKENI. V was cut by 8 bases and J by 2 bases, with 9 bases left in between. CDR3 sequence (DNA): TGTGCCAGCGCGACAGCTAACACCGGGGAGCTGTTTTTT. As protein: CASATANTGELFF.

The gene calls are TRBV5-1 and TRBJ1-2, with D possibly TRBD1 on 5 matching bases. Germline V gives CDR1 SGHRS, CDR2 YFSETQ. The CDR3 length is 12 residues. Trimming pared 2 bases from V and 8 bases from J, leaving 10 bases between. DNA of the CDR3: TGCGCCAGCAGCTTCTCAGGGTTGGGCTACACCTTC. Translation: CASSFSGLGYTF.

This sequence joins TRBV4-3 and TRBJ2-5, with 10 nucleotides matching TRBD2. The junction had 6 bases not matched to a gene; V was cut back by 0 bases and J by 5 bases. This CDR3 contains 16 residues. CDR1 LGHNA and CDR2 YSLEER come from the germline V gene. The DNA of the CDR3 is TGCGCCAGCAGCCAAGACCTAGCGGGAGTCTATGAGACCCAGTACTTC. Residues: CASSQDLAGVYETQYF.

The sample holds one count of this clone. The CDR3 reads CASSQGQSSGEQYF. CDR3 nucleotides: TGTGCCAGCAGCCAAGGACAGTCCTCCGGCGAGCAGTACTTC. V is TRBV11-3 and J is TRBJ2-7; tentative D call: TRBD1 (6 bases). Germline V lookup: CDR1 SGHNT, CDR2 YENEEA. The CDR3 has 14 amino acids. The germline V and J ends were trimmed by 5 bases and 6 bases, with 17 bases remaining between them.

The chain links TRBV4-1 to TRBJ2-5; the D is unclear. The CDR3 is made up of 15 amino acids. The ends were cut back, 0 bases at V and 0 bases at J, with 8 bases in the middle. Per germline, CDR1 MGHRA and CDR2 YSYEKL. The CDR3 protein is CASSQENSYQETQYF. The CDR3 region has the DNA TGCGCCAGCAGCCAAGAGAACAGCTACCAAGAGACCCAGTACTTC.

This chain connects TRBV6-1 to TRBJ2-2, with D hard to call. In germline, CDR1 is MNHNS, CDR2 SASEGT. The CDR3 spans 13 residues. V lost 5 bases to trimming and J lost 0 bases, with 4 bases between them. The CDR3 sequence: CASSLANTGELFF. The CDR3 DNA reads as TGTGCCAGCAGTTTAGCGAACACCGGGGAGCTGTTTTTT.

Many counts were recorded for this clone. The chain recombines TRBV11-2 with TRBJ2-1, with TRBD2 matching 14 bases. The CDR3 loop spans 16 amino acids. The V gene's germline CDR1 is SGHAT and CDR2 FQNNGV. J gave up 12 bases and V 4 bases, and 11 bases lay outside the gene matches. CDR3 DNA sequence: TGTGCCAGCAGCTCCCCCGGGACTAGCGGGAGCCTCGGGCAGTTCTTC. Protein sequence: CASSSPGTSGSLGQFF.

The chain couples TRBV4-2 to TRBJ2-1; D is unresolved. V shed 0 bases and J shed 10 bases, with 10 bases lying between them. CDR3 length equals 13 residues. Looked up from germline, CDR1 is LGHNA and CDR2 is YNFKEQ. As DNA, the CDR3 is TGTGCCAGCAGCCAAGAGCGCTGGTACGAGCAGTTCTTC. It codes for CASSQERWYEQFF.

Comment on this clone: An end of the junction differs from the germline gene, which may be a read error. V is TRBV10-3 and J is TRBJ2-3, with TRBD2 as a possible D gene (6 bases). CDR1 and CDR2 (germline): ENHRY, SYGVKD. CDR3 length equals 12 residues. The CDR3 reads CASSLRGDTQYF. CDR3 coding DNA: TGTGCCAGCAGTTTGCGGGGAGATACGCAGTATTTT.

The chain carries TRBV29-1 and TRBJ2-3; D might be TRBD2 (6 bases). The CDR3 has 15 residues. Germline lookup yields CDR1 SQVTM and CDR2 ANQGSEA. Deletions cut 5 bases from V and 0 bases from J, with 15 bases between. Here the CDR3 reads CSVLMWGVSTDTQYF. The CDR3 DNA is TGCAGCGTTCTTATGTGGGGGGTCAGCACAGATACGCAGTATTTT.

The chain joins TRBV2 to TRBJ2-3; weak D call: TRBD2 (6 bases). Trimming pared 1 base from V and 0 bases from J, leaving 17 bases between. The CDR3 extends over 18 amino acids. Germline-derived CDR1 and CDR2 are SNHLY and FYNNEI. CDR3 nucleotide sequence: TGTGCCAGCAGTGAAGACTATGGAGGGCGGTTTAGCACAGATACGCAGTATTTT. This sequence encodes CASSEDYGGRFSTDTQYF.

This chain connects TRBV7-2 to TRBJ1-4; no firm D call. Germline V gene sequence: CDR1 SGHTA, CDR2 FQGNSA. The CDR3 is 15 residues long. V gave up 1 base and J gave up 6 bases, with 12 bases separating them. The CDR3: CASSLVGLGHEKLFF. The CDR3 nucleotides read TGTGCCAGCAGCTTAGTAGGATTAGGACATGAAAAACTGTTTTTT.

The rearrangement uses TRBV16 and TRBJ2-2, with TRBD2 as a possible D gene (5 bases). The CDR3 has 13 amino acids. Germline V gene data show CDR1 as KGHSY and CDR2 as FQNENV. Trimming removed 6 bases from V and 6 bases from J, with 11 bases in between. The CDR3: CASSNTRSGELFF. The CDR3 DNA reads TGTGCCAGCAGTAATACTAGGTCCGGGGAGCTGTTTTTT.

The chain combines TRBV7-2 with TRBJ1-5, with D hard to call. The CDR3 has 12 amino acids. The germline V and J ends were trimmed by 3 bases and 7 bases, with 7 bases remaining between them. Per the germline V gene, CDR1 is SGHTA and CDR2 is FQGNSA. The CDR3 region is CASSLFSQPQHF. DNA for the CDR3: TGTGCCAGCAGCTTGTTCAGCCAGCCCCAGCATTTT.

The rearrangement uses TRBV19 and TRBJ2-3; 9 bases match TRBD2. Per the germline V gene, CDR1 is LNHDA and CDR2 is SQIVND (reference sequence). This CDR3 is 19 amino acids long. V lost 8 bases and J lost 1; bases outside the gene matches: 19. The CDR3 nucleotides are TGTGCCAGTGGAAGGAAGAGGGCTAGCGGGGTCATTGGCACAGATACGCAGTATTTT. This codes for CASGRKRASGVIGTDTQYF.

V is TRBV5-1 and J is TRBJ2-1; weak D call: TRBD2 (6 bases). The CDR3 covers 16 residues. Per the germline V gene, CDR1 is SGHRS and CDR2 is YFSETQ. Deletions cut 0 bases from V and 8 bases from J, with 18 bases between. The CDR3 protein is CASSLGVLEGGDEQFF. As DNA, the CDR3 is TGCGCCAGCAGCTTGGGGGTTTTGGAGGGTGGGGATGAGCAGTTCTTC.

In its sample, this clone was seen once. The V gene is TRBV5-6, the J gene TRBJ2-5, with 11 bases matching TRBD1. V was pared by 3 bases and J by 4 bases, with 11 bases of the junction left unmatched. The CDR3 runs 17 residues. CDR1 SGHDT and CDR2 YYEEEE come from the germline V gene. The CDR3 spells CASSSRGQGAIGETQYF. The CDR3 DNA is TGTGCCAGCAGCTCCCGTGGACAGGGGGCAATCGGAGAGACCCAGTACTTC.

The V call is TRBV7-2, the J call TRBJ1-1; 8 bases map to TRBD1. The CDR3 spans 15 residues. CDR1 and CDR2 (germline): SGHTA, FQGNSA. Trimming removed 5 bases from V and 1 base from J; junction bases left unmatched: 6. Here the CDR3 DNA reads TGTGCCAGCAGCCCCACCGGGACAGGGAACACTGAAGCTTTCTTT. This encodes CASSPTGTGNTEAFF.

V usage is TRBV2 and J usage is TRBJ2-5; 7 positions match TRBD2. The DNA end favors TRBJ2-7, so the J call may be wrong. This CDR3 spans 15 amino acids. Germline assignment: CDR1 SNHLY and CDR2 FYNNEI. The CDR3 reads CASSSFSGGGYEQYF. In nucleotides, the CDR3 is TGTGCCAGCAGCTCCTTCTCGGGAGGTGGCTACGAGCAGTACTTC.

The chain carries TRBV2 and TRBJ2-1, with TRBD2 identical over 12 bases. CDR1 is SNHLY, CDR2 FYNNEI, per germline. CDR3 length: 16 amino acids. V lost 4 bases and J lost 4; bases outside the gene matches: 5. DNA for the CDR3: TGTGCCAGCAGTGTCACCGGGACTAGCGGGTACAATGAGCAGTTCTTC. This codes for CASSVTGTSGYNEQFF.

The CDR3 nucleotides read TGTGCCAGCTCACCATGGAATAGCGGGAGGGAGTCCGGGGAGCTGTTTTTT. As protein: CASSPWNSGRESGELFF. V gene TRBV18 combines with J gene TRBJ2-2, with 11 positions matching TRBD2. CDR1 KGHSH and CDR2 LQKENI come from the germline V gene. The CDR3 is 17 amino acids. V dropped 2 bases and J dropped 6; count of bases not matched to a gene: 8.

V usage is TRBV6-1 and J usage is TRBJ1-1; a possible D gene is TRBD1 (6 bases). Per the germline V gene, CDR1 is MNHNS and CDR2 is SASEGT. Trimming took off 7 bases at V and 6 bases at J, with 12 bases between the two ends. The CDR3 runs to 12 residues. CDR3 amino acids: CASTWGLSEAFF. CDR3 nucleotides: TGTGCCAGCACCTGGGGGCTTTCTGAAGCTTTCTTT.

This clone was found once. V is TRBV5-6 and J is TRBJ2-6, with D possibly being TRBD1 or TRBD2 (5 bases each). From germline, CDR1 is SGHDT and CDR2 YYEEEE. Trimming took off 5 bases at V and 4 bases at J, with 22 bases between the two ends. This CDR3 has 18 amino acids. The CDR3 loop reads CASSFYRDGGAGANVLTF. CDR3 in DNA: TGTGCCAGCAGTTTTTACCGGGACGGCGGAGCGGGGGCCAACGTCCTGACTTTC.

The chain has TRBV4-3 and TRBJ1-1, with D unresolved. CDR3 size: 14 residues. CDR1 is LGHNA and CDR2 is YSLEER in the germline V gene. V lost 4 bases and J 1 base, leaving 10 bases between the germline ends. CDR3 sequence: CASSLSPQNTEAFF. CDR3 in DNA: TGCGCCAGCAGCCTAAGTCCACAGAACACTGAAGCTTTCTTT.